This TCR beta chain was documented in a study of beta chain features in type 1 diabetes. The isolated RNA, all of it, was reverse transcribed, so expressed TCRB transcripts were what got sequenced. This table comes from immunoSEQ multiplex PCR, and its TCRdb copy is limited to in-frame clones, with some not included. The sample consists of about 160,000 clones, 9% to 10% of them appearing once. J lost 9 bases, V lost 4 bases, and 17 bases had no gene match. The CDR3 totals 17 residues. Germline assignment: CDR1 SGHNT and CDR2 YYREEE (reference sequence). This clone was counted a few times. Sequencing was done on a sample of central memory CD4+ T cells from blood. The TCR originated in a woman between 18 and 30 years old in good health. The chain links TRBV5-4 to TRBJ2-1, with 9 positions matching TRBD2. The CDR3 coding sequence is TGTGCCAGCAGCCCGCCGGGGGGCGGGAGGGCCGGGGGTGAGCAGTTCTTC. Its translation: CASSPPGGGRAGGEQFF.